What follows are 23 T cell receptor beta chains derived from one specimen sequenced in a study of T cells in Graves' hyperthyroidism and ophthalmopathy. TCR beta CDR3 sequences were amplified from RNA transcripts. Carried out on the TCR CDR3, a first-round RT-PCR used the HTBI primer set. TCRdb fed the multiplex PCR reads into MiXCR, producing one record per CDR3 protein. The sample has under 300,000 distinct CDR3 sequences; about 14% are singletons. What was sequenced was blood. The receptor set was obtained from a woman in her forties with Graves' hyperthyroidism that later progressed to Graves' ophthalmopathy.

This clonotype was detected many times. The V call is TRBV6-1, the J call TRBJ2-5; D is ambiguous. The CDR3 loop spans 12 amino acids. From germline, CDR1 is MNHNS and CDR2 SASEGT. The germline V and J ends were trimmed by 5 bases and 9 bases, with 13 bases remaining between them. CDR3 sequence (DNA): TGTGCCAGCAGTTATTCCGGCCTAGCCCAGTACTTC. Translation gives CASSYSGLAQYF.

This clonotype was seen at least ten times. This chain uses TRBV24-1 with TRBJ2-3; 9 bases align to TRBD1. Germline trimming cut 4 bases from V and 8 bases from J; bases unmatched to any gene: 15. There are 17 residues in the CDR3. Germline V lookup: CDR1 KGHDR, CDR2 SFDVKD. This chain's CDR3 is CATSEPRTGAEMGTQYF. In nucleotides, the CDR3 is TGTGCCACCAGTGAACCTAGGACAGGGGCCGAGATGGGTACGCAGTATTTT.

There are many counts of this clonotype. The chain employs TRBV5-8 and TRBJ1-1; TRBD1 aligns across 7 bases. V dropped 1 base and J dropped 4; count of bases not matched to a gene: 10. The CDR3 has 16 amino acids. The germline gives CDR1 SGHTS, CDR2 YDEGEE. CDR3 amino acids: CASSLLITRGGTEAFF. DNA of the CDR3: TGTGCCAGCAGCTTGTTGATAACCAGGGGGGGCACTGAAGCTTTCTTT.

This clonotype was detected many times. The rearrangement joins TRBV24-1 to TRBJ2-7; the D gene could be TRBD1 or TRBD2 (6 bases each). Germline CDR1 is KGHDR and CDR2 is SFDVKD. There are 14 residues in the CDR3. Trimming stripped 4 bases from V and 3 bases from J, with 12 bases between. CDR3 sequence: CATSDRGGSYEQYF. CDR3 in DNA: TGTGCCACCAGTGACAGAGGGGGGAGCTACGAGCAGTACTTC.

This CDR3 reads CASSVGSGRGSEQYF. For the CDR3, the DNA is TGTGCCAGCAGCGTAGGGAGCGGGAGGGGGAGCGAGCAGTACTTC. The gene calls are TRBV9 and TRBJ2-7; 10 nucleotides line up with TRBD2. The J segment lost 6 bases and the V segment lost 0 bases, leaving 6 bases of the junction unmatched. Germline V lookup: CDR1 SGDLS, CDR2 YYNGEE. The CDR3 consists of 15 residues.

This clonotype has at least ten counts. The V gene is TRBV20-1, the J gene TRBJ2-5, with D tentatively TRBD2 (5 bases). Trimming stripped 6 bases from V and 5 bases from J, with 13 bases between. The CDR3 has 12 amino acids. The germline V gene has CDR1 DFQATT and CDR2 SNEGSKA (reference sequence). The CDR3 reads CSAVLAGETQYF. Here the CDR3 DNA reads TGCAGTGCGGTGCTAGCCGGGGAGACCCAGTACTTC.

The sample holds many counts of this clonotype. V is TRBV12-5 and J is TRBJ2-3; D call uncertain. The CDR3 is made up of 16 amino acids. The ends were cut back, 7 bases at V and 4 bases at J, with 21 bases in the middle. The germline gives CDR1 LGHNT, CDR2 FRNRAP. The CDR3 DNA reads TGTGCTAGTGCGACTTCCTATAGCATGACTCCAGATACGCAGTATTTT. Protein: CASATSYSMTPDTQYF.

This clonotype has at least ten counts. The CDR3 loop reads CASSPGLAGRETQYF. The CDR3 nucleotides are TGTGCCAGCTCACCGGGACTAGCGGGCCGAGAGACCCAGTACTTC. The chain uses TRBV18 and TRBJ2-5, with TRBD2 identical over 12 bases. The CDR3 contains 15 residues. CDR1 is KGHSH, CDR2 LQKENI, per germline. The junction had 3 bases not matched to a gene; V was cut back by 3 bases and J by 4 bases.

Only a few counts were recorded for this clonotype. The chain recombines TRBV20-1 with TRBJ2-5; 11 bases are shared with TRBD1. The ends lost 6 bases at V and 0 bases at J; junction bases unmatched: 3. The germline gives CDR1 DFQATT, CDR2 SNEGSKA (reference sequence). The CDR3 is 14 residues long. CDR3 sequence reads: CSAVDRGHQETQYF. DNA for the CDR3: TGCAGTGCCGTGGACAGGGGGCACCAAGAGACCCAGTACTTC.

This clonotype has a count of ten or more. The chain employs TRBV9 and TRBJ2-1; D not certain. The V gene's germline CDR1 is SGDLS and CDR2 YYNGEE. The CDR3 runs to 13 residues. V lost 1 base and J lost 8, with 10 bases in between. The CDR3 region has the DNA TGTGCCAGCAGCGTATACTTATTCGATGAGCAGTTCTTC. Amino acids: CASSVYLFDEQFF.

This clonotype was counted many times. This chain connects TRBV20-1 to TRBJ1-1; no firm D call. Trimming pared 3 bases from V and 3 bases from J, leaving 14 bases between. The CDR3 runs to 14 residues. The germline V gene encodes CDR1 DFQATT and CDR2 SNEGSKA (reference sequence). As DNA, the CDR3 is TGCAGTGCTAGGATACGTGTAGAGGACACTGAAGCTTTCTTT. It translates to CSARIRVEDTEAFF.

This clonotype was recorded at least ten times. The gene calls are TRBV29-1 and TRBJ2-7; no definite D call. CDR3 length: 12 residues. Deletions cut 6 bases from V and 0 bases from J, with 9 bases between. The germline gives CDR1 SQVTM, CDR2 ANQGSEA. CDR3 protein: CSVALPSYEQYF. CDR3 bases: TGCAGCGTGGCACTCCCCTCCTACGAGCAGTACTTC.

This clonotype has only a few counts. The chain carries TRBV5-1 and TRBJ2-5; 10 positions match TRBD2. Germline assignment: CDR1 SGHRS and CDR2 YFSETQ. The V gene end was trimmed by 4 bases and the J gene end by 2 bases; junction bases not matched to a gene: 5. The CDR3 is made up of 15 amino acids. CDR3 in amino acids: CASSPGTSVQETQYF. CDR3 sequence (DNA): TGCGCCAGCAGCCCGGGGACTAGCGTACAAGAGACCCAGTACTTC.

This clonotype has ten or more counts. The chain employs TRBV28 and TRBJ2-7; 7 bases line up with TRBD1. Per the germline V gene, CDR1 is MDHEN and CDR2 is SYDVKM. The CDR3 runs 15 residues. The V and J ends lost 7 bases and 6 bases, in that order; junction bases with no gene match: 15. The CDR3 sequence: CASILGDRTAAEQYF. The CDR3, as DNA: TGTGCCAGCATCCTAGGGGACAGAACGGCAGCCGAGCAGTACTTC.

V gene TRBV24-1 combines with J gene TRBJ1-4; D is unresolved. Trimming left V 2 bases short and J 4 bases short, with 7 bases between. The germline gives CDR1 KGHDR, CDR2 SFDVKD. This CDR3 region has 14 residues. The CDR3 bases are TGTGCCACCAGTGATTCGGGGATTAATGAAAAACTGTTTTTT. The encoded protein is CATSDSGINEKLFF.

This clonotype was observed many times. V and J are TRBV4-1 and TRBJ2-1; D is undetermined. V lost 4 bases and J lost 7, with 11 bases in between. Germline loops: CDR1 MGHRA, CDR2 YSYEKL. There are 13 residues in the CDR3. As DNA, the CDR3 is TGCGCCAGCAGCCCCATGCCTTCTAATGAGCAGTTCTTC. Translation: CASSPMPSNEQFF.

At least ten counts were recorded for this clonotype. V is TRBV12-3 or TRBV12-4 and J is TRBJ2-1; D tentatively reads TRBD1 or TRBD2 (5 bases each). Between the trimmed V and J ends, which lost 6 bases and 8 bases, there was a span of 20 bases. This CDR3 has 15 residues. The CDR3 is CASRQDLGAWDEQFF. In DNA, the CDR3 is TGTGCCAGCAGGCAAGATCTCGGGGCGTGGGATGAGCAGTTCTTC.

This clonotype was counted many times. The chain is built from TRBV20-1 and TRBJ2-5; D perhaps matches TRBD1 (5 bases). Germline lookup yields CDR1 DFQATT and CDR2 SNEGSKA (reference sequence). This CDR3 has 15 amino acids. Trimming shortened V by 0 bases and J by 1 base, and 12 bases separated the two germline ends. The CDR3 spells CSARDGARPQETQYF. CDR3 bases: TGCAGTGCTAGAGATGGGGCCAGGCCCCAAGAGACCCAGTACTTC.

V is TRBV19 and J is TRBJ1-1, with 7 nucleotides matching TRBD1. The CDR3 length is 14 residues. V lost 7 bases and J lost 4; bases outside the gene matches: 9. CDR1 is LNHDA, CDR2 SQIVND, per germline (reference sequence). CDR3 region: CASIPRDRSTEAFF. CDR3 nucleotide sequence: TGTGCCAGTATTCCCCGGGACAGAAGCACTGAAGCTTTCTTT.

Many counts were recorded for this clonotype. The rearrangement links TRBV10-3 to TRBJ1-2, with D unresolved. The CDR3 has 14 amino acids. Trimming shortened V by 5 bases and J by 6 bases, and 16 bases separated the two germline ends. Looked up from germline, CDR1 is ENHRY and CDR2 is SYGVKD. The CDR3 loop reads CAISSGPAGDGYTF. DNA for the CDR3: TGTGCCATCAGTTCGGGCCCGGCGGGCGATGGCTACACCTTC.

The sample holds many counts of this clonotype. The gene calls are TRBV20-1 and TRBJ1-1, with a weak D call TRBD1 (5 bases). From germline, CDR1 is DFQATT and CDR2 SNEGSKA (reference sequence). V was pared by 1 base and J by 5 bases, with 14 bases between. CDR3 length: 14 amino acids. The CDR3 spells CSARGGRGRTEAFF. The CDR3 bases are TGCAGTGCTAGAGGCGGGAGGGGAAGGACTGAAGCTTTCTTT.

This clonotype was seen many times. This chain connects TRBV6-5 to TRBJ1-6; D is unclear. The germline V gene encodes CDR1 MNHEY and CDR2 SVGAGI. Trimming removed 2 bases at V and 0 bases at J, with 11 bases between. The length of the CDR3 is 17 residues. DNA for the CDR3: TGTGCCAGCAGTTACGACGGGTTCAGCTCCTATAATTCACCCCTCCACTTT. Protein sequence: CASSYDGFSSYNSPLHF.

This clonotype was seen many times. The chain has TRBV20-1 and TRBJ2-7; no definite D call. From germline, CDR1 is DFQATT and CDR2 SNEGSKA (reference sequence). This CDR3 has 14 amino acids. Trimming shortened V by 4 bases and J by 4 bases, and 17 bases separated the two germline ends. As DNA, the CDR3 is TGCAGTGCTAACCGGGCCTCGGCGCGGTACGAGCAGTACTTC. Encoded protein: CSANRASARYEQYF.